The TCR beta chain under discussion was sequenced for a study of TIL therapy for anti-PD-1-resistant metastatic lung cancer. The libraries were made with immunoSEQ v3. Each library reached 1.5 million to 2.5 million read pairs, or about 5-6.5 million at deep level. Using immunoSEQ multiplex PCR, the repertoire was profiled, and TCRdb retains in-frame clones only, with some absent. The sample consists of about 53,000 clones, around 70% of them appearing once. This sample's time point: pre-treatment sample, taken before nivolumab and TIL therapy. There are 15 residues in the CDR3. After removal of 5 bases from V and 2 bases from J, the junction contained 5 bases not matched to a gene. The germline gives CDR1 MNHEY, CDR2 SVGAGI.

The V and J genes are TRBV6-5 and TRBJ1-2; 10 positions agree with TRBD1. The specimen comprised blood, sampled at baseline. The source of this sequence is a person between 25 and 80 years old with non-small cell lung cancer. The DNA for the CDR3 is TGTGCCAGCAGTGCACGGACAGGGGGGAACTATGGCTACACCTTC. Translated, it gives CASSARTGGNYGYTF.